This TCR beta chain was profiled in a study of T cells after yellow fever vaccination (dated by TCRdb to the late 2010s). About the study as a whole: The SMART-Seq v4 Ultra Low Input RNA kit was used to prepare libraries from fractions with low cell numbers. To follow T-cell clones before and after both primary and booster YFV17D yellow fever vaccination, bulk TCR alpha and beta repertoires underwent longitudinal sequencing. Two healthy male donors made up the cohort, one aged 18 to 29 years and the other aged 30 to 40 years. Bulk PBMC replicates and cell subsets were isolated from blood drawn at multiple timepoints before and after both primary and secondary immunization.

Reading the label with the study, this specimen's treatment or condition is: live attenuated yellow fever vaccine strain. At each blood-draw timepoint, two biological replicates of bulk PBMCs were obtained. A standard Ficoll-Paque protocol was used to isolate PBMCs from peripheral blood. RNA was extracted with TriZol from bulk PBMCs, CD4 and CD8 fractions, and dextramer-positive and dextramer-negative fractions. This clonotype was counted ten times or more. Its recognized antigen is unknown. No quality values exist for individual bases; no much larger clone is one base distant. TCR cDNA was synthesized by 5'RACE template switching, through which a universal primer site and unique molecular identifiers were introduced. Priming for cDNA synthesis came from both the TCR alpha and TCR beta constant segments. Libraries were amplified in two PCR steps, with sample barcodes and sequencing adapters added in the second step. Sequencing of the libraries was done on either Illumina HiSeq 2500 (2x100 bp) or NovaSeq (2x150 bp). Per the authors' processing: Demultiplexing of reads and collapsing into UMI consensus sequences were performed with MIGEC, and V(D)J alignment was carried out with MiXCR. Vaccine-responding clonotypes were identified with edgeR using replicate PBMC samples, with FDR below 0.01 and a log2 fold change above 5 up to day 15 being required. Bulk clonotypes were assigned CD4 or CD8 identity according to which sequenced CD4 or CD8 repertoire held them at higher abundance. Through fastp at Q25 and MiXCR, TCRdb rebuilt clones from the public reads, retaining in-frame beta chains. Merged by CDR3 protein, the rows form single entries marked with the most common genes and DNA. These V and J calls derive from TCRdb rather than the authors' analysis. For this sample the table gives some 400,000 distinct CDR3 sequences, of which 6.2% were detected only once. In total, the top ten clones hold over 14% of the sample.

V is reduced by 2 bases and J by 1 base, leaving a spacing of 12 bases between them. From the cysteine through the phenylalanine, the CDR3 covers 15 amino acids. Just the 45-base CDR3 DNA is kept, in frame starting at base 1. The germline V gene gives CDR1 as MNHEY and CDR2 as SVGAGI. The investigation overall reported the following: The study included only a couple of donors, which limits how far the findings can be generalized. Most clones expanded after primary vaccination were re-detected after the booster (just under 97% of CD4 and roughly 85% of CD8), suggesting broad memory maintenance. A small share of clonotypes was detected in both CD4 and CD8 compartments, with the overlap likely arising from convergent recombination. Computational filtering was needed because FACS-sorted repertoires could contain abundant contaminating clonotypes from the bulk population. The secondary T-cell response was found to be weaker but faster than the primary response, with a peak reached on day 5 rather than on day 15.

The chain was built from TRBV6-5 and TRBJ2-7, with no D gene named confidently. The source material was PBMCs, sampled 5 days after the yellow fever booster vaccination. The receptor was isolated from a man younger than 40 who received the YFV17D yellow fever vaccine. The bases are TGTGCCAGCAGTTACAGGACCACCCATTCCTACGAGCAGTACTTC. It translates as CASSYRTTHSYEQYF.